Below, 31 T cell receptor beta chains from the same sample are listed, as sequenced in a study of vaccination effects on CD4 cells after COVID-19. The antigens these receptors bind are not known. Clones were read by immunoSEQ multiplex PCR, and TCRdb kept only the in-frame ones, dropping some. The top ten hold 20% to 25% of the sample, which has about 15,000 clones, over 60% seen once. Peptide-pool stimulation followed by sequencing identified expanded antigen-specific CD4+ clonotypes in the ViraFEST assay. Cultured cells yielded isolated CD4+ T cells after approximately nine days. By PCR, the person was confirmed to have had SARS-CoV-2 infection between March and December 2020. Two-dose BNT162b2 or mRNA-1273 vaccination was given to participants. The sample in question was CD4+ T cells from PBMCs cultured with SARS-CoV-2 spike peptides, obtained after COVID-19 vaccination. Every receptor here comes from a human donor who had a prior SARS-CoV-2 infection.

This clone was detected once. The CDR3 loop reads CASSYCLWAGSGHNEQFF. For the CDR3, the DNA is TGTGCCAGCAGCTATTGTTTGTGGGCCGGGAGTGGACACAATGAGCAGTTCTTC. This rearrangement joins TRBV21-1 to TRBJ2-1; the D segment call TRBD2 is taken from the table without a DNA check. TRBV21-1 is tagged as a pseudogene. The CDR3 loop spans 18 amino acids.

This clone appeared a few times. CDR3 sequence reads: CAWSRGGEQYF. The DNA of the CDR3 is TGTGCCTGGTCCCGCGGAGGTGAGCAGTACTTC. This chain connects TRBV30 to TRBJ2-7, with D possibly being TRBD2 (5 bases). The CDR3 length is 11 residues. The V gene's germline CDR1 is GTSNPN and CDR2 SVGIG (reference sequence). Trimming stripped 5 bases from V and 7 bases from J, with 12 bases between.

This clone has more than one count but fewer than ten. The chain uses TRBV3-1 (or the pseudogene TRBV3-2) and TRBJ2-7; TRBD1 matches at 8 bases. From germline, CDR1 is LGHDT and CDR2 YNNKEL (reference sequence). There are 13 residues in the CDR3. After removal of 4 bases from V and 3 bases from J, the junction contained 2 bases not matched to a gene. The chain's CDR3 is CASSPGTGYEQYF. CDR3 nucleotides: TGTGCCAGCAGCCCAGGGACAGGCTACGAGCAGTACTTC.

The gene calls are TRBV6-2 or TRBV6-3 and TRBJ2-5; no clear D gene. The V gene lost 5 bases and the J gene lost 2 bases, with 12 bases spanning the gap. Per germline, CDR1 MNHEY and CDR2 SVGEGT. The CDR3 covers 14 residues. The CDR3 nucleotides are TGTGCCAGCAGTAACCGGAAGGAACAAGAGACCCAGTACTTC. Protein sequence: CASSNRKEQETQYF.

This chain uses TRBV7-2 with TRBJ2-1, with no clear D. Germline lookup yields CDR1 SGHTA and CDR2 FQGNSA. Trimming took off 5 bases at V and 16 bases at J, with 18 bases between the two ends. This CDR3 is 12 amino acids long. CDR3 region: CASSRNMFIHFF. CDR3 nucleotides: TGTGCCAGCAGCCGTAACATGTTCATCCACTTCTTC. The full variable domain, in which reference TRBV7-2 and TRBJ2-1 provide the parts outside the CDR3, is GAGVSQSPSNKVTEKGKDVELRCDPISGHTALYWYRQSLGQGLEFLIYFQGNSAPDKSGLPSDRFSAERTGGSVSTLTIQRTQQEDSAVYLCASSRNMFIHFFGPGTRLTVL.

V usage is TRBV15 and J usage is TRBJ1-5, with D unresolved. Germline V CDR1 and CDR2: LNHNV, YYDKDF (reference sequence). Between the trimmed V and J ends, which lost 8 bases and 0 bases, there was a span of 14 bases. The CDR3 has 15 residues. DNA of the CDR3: TGTGCCACCGCCCCGCTCGGCTATAGCAATCAGCCCCAGCATTTT. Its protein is CATAPLGYSNQPQHF.

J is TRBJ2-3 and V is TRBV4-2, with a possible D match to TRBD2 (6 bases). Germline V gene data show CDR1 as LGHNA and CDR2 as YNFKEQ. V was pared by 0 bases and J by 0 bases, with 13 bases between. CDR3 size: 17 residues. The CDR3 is CASSQESLAGSTDTQYF. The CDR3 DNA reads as TGTGCCAGCAGCCAAGAGAGTCTGGCGGGAAGCACAGATACGCAGTATTTT.

CDR3 protein: CASSLGPPLETQYF. CDR3 nucleotides: TGCGCCAGCAGCTTGGGACCGCCCTTAGAGACCCAGTACTTC. The chain uses TRBV5-1 and TRBJ2-5; the D is unclear. Germline V gene lookup returns CDR1 SGHRS and CDR2 YFSETQ. V shed 0 bases and J shed 4 bases, with 10 bases lying between them. The CDR3 sequence is 14 residues long.

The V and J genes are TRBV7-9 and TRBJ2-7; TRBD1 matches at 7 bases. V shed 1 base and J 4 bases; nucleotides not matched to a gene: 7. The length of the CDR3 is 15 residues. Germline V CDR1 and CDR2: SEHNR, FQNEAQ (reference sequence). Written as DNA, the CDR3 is TGTGCCAGCAGCTTAGACGGGACAGCCGAATACGAGCAGTACTTC. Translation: CASSLDGTAEYEQYF.

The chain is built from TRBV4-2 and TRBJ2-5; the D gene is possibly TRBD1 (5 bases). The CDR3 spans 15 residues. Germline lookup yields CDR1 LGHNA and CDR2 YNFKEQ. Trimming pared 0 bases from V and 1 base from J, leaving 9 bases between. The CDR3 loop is CASSQEIQVQETQYF. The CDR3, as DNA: TGTGCCAGCAGCCAAGAGATACAGGTCCAAGAGACCCAGTACTTC.

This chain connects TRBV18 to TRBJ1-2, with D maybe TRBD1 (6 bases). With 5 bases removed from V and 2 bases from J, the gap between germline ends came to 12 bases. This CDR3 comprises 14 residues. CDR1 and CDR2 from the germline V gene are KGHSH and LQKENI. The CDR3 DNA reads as TGTGCCAGCTCAAGCCGGGACACCAACTATGGCTACACCTTC. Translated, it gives CASSSRDTNYGYTF.

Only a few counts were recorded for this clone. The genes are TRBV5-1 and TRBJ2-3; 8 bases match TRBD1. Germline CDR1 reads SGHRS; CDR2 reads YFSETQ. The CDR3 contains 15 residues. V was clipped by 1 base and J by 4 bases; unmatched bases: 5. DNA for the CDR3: TGCGCCAGCAGCTTGACACAGGGGGGCTCAGATACGCAGTATTTT. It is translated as CASSLTQGGSDTQYF. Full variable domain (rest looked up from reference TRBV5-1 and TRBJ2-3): KAGVTQTPRYLIKTRGQQVTLSCSPISGHRSVSWYQQTPGQGLQFLFEYFSETQRNKGNFPGRFSGRQFSNSRSEMNVSTLELGDSALYLCASSLTQGGSDTQYFGPGTRLTVL.

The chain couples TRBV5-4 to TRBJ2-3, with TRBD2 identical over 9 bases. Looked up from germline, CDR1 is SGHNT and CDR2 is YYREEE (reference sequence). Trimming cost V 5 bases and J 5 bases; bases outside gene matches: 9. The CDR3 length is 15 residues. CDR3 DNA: TGTGCCAGCAGTACGCGGGGGGGACCTGGAGATACGCAGTATTTT. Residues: CASSTRGGPGDTQYF.

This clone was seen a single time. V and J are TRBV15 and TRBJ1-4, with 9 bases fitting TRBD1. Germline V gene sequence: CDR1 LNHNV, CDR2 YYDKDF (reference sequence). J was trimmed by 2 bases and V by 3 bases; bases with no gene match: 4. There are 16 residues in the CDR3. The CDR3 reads CATSRGQGATNEKLFF. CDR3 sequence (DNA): TGTGCCACCAGCAGGGGACAGGGTGCGACTAATGAAAAACTGTTTTTT.

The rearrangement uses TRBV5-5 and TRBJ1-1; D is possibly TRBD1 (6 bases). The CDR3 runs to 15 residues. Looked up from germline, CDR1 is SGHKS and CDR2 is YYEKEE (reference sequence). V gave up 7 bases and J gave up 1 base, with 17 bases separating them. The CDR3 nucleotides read TGTGCCAGCCAACTCAGGGGACGGGGGAACACTGAAGCTTTCTTT. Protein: CASQLRGRGNTEAFF.

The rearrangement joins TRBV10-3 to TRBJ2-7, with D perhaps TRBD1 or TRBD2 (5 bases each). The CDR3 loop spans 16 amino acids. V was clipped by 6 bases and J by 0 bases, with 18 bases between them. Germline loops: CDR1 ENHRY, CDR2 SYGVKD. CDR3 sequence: CAISRSSGRSSYEQYF. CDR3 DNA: TGTGCCATCAGCCGTTCCTCGGGGCGAAGCTCCTACGAGCAGTACTTC.

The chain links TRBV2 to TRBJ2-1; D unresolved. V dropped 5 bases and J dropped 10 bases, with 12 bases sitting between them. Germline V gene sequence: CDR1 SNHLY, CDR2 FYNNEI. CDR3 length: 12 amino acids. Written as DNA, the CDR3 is TGTGCCAGCAGTCCGGAGAAGAACGAGCAGTTCTTC. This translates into CASSPEKNEQFF.

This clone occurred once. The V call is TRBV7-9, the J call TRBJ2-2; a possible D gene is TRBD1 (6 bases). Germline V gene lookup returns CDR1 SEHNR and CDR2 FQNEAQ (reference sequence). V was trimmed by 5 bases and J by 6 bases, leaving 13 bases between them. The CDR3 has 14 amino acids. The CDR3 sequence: CASSLQGHPGELFF. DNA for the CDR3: TGTGCCAGCAGCCTACAGGGTCACCCCGGGGAGCTGTTTTTT. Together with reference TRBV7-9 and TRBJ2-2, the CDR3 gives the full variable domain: DTGVSQNPRHKITKRGQNVTFRCDPISEHNRLYWYRQTLGQGPEFLTYFQNEAQLEKSRLLSDRFSAERPKGSFSTLEIQRTEQGDSAMYLCASSLQGHPGELFFGEGSRLTVL.

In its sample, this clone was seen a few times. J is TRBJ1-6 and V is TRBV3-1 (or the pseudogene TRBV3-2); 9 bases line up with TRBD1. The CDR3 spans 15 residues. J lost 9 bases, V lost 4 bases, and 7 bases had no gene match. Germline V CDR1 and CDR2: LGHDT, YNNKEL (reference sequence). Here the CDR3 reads CASSRSTGGSSPLHF. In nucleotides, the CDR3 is TGTGCCAGCAGCCGATCGACAGGGGGGAGTTCACCCCTCCACTTT.

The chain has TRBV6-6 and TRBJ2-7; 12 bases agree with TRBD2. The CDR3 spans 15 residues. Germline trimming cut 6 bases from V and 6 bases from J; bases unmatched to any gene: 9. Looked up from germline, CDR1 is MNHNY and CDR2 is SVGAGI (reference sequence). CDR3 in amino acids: CASRLRLAGESEQYF. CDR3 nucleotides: TGTGCCAGCAGACTTCGACTAGCGGGAGAAAGCGAGCAGTACTTC.

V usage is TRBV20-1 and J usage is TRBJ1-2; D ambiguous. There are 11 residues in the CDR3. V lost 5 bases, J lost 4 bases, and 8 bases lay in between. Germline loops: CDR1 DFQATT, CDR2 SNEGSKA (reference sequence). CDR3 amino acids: CSASQRYGYTF. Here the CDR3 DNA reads TGCAGTGCTTCTCAGCGCTATGGCTACACCTTC.

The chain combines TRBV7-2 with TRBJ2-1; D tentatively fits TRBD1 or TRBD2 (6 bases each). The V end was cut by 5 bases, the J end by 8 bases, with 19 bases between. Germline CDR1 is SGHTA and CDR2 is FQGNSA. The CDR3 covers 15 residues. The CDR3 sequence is CASSPRGGLAYEQFF. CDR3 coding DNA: TGTGCCAGCAGCCCTAGAGGGGGGCTAGCCTATGAGCAGTTCTTC.

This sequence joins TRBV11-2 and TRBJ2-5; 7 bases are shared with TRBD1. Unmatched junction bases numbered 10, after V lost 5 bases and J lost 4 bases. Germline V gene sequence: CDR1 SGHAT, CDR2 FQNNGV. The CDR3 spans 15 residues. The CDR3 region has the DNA TGTGCCAGCAGCGCTCAGACAGGGATGGGAGAGACCCAGTACTTC. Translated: CASSAQTGMGETQYF.

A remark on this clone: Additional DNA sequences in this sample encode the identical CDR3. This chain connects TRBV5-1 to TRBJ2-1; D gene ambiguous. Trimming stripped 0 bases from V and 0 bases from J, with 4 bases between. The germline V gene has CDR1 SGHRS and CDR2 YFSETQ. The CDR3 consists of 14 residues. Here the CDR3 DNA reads TGCGCCAGCAGCTTGGGTAACTCCTACAATGAGCAGTTCTTC. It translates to CASSLGNSYNEQFF.

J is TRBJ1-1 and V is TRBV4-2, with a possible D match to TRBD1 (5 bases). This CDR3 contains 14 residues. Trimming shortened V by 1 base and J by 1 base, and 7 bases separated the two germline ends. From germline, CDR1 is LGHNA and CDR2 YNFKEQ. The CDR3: CASSQGGPNTEAFF. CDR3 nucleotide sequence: TGTGCCAGCAGCCAAGGGGGCCCGAACACTGAAGCTTTCTTT.

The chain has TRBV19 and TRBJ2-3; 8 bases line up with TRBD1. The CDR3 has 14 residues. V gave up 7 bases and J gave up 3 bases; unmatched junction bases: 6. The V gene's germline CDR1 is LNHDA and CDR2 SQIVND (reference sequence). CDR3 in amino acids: CASKHQGATDTQYF. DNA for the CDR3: TGTGCCAGTAAACACCAGGGGGCAACAGATACGCAGTATTTT.

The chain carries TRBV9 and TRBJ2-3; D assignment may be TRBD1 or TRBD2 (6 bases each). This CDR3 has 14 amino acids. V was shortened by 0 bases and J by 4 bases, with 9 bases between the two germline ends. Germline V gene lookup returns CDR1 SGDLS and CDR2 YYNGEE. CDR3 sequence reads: CASSVVGGADTQYF. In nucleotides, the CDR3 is TGTGCCAGCAGCGTAGTGGGGGGCGCAGATACGCAGTATTTT.

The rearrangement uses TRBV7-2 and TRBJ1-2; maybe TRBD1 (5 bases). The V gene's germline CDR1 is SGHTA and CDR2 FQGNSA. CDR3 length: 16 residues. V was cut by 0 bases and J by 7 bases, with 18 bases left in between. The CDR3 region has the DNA TGTGCCAGCAGCTTAGCCTTAGTGGGCGGGGGAGGTGGCTACACCTTC. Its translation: CASSLALVGGGGGYTF.

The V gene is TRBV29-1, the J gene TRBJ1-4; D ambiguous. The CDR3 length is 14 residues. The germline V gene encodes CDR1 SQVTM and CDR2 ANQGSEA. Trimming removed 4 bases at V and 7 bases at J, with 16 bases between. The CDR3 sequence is CSVGGGSVGEKLFF. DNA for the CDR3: TGCAGCGTTGGGGGAGGGTCCGTAGGTGAAAAACTGTTTTTT.

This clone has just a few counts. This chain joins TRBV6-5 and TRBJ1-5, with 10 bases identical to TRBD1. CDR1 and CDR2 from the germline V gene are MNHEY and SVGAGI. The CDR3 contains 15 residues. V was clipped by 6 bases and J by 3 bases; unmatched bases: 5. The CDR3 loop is CASRVGTGANQPQHF. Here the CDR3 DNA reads TGTGCCAGCAGAGTGGGGACAGGGGCCAATCAGCCCCAGCATTTT.

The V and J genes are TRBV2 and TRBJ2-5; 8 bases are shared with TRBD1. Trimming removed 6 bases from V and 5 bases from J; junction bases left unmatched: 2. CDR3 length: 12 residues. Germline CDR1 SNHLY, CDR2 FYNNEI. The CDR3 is CASRDRVETQYF. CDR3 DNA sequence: TGTGCCAGCAGGGACAGGGTTGAGACCCAGTACTTC.